The 29 T cell receptor beta chains presented below share a single source sample, sequenced in a study of cytomegalovirus exposure and HLA in healthy donors. The method was immunoSEQ multiplex PCR; TCRdb's version includes in-frame clones alone and lacks a portion of them. This repertoire shows 150,000 to 200,000 clones, about 96% found once; its top ten account for under 0.9%. The sequencing input was PBMCs. The origin of the receptors is a woman aged 18-29 years in good health and CMV-seronegative.

V is TRBV5-1 and J is TRBJ2-5; D possibly corresponds to TRBD2 (5 bases). This CDR3 is 14 amino acids long. The germline CDR1 and CDR2 sequences are SGHRS and YFSETQ. The V end lost 1 base, the J end lost 2 bases, and 9 bases lay between the germline ends. The CDR3 nucleotides read TGCGCCAGCAGCTTGTTCCGGGAACAAGAGACCCAGTACTTC. Translating it yields CASSLFREQETQYF.

CDR3 DNA sequence: TGTGCCAGTAGTATACCGGCAGGGACAAATGAAAAACTGTTTTTT. It codes for CASSIPAGTNEKLFF. The chain combines TRBV19 with TRBJ1-4, with a tentative D call TRBD1 (6 bases). Trimming cost V 2 bases and J 5 bases, with 12 bases left between them. CDR1 and CDR2 (germline): LNHDA, SQIVND (reference sequence). The CDR3 sequence is 15 residues long.

The chain has TRBV4-1 and TRBJ2-2; D unresolved. Trimming took 6 bases from V and 0 from J, leaving 8 bases between them. Germline V lookup: CDR1 MGHRA, CDR2 YSYEKL. CDR3 length: 14 amino acids. The CDR3 nucleotides read TGCGCCAGCAGATACGGAGCGAACACCGGGGAGCTGTTTTTT. Translating it yields CASRYGANTGELFF.

V is TRBV27 and J is TRBJ1-1, with D possibly TRBD1 on 6 matching bases. Germline V gene sequence: CDR1 MNHEY, CDR2 SMNVEV (reference sequence). This CDR3 comprises 13 residues. V lost 6 bases and J lost 4, with 12 bases in between. The CDR3 nucleotides read TGTGCCAGCAGCAGATCAGGGGTCACTGAAGCTTTCTTT. This gives the protein CASSRSGVTEAFF.

The chain has TRBV20-1 and TRBJ2-3, with D uncertain. Germline CDR1 reads DFQATT; CDR2 reads SNEGSKA (reference sequence). V was clipped by 1 base and J by 3 bases, with 2 bases between them. There are 11 residues in the CDR3. Here the CDR3 reads CSARVTDTQYF. The DNA for the CDR3 is TGCAGTGCTAGAGTAACAGATACGCAGTATTTT.

The chain recombines TRBV6-5 with TRBJ2-5; TRBD2 agrees at 9 bases. V was pared by 6 bases and J by 4 bases, with 6 bases of the junction left unmatched. Per germline, CDR1 MNHEY and CDR2 SVGAGI. The CDR3 totals 14 residues. CDR3 sequence reads: CASSKTSGGETQYF. The CDR3 nucleotides are TGTGCCAGCAGCAAGACTAGCGGCGGAGAGACCCAGTACTTC.

The V and J genes are TRBV6-5 and TRBJ1-1, with D possibly being TRBD1 (5 bases). Germline CDR1 reads MNHEY; CDR2 reads SVGAGI. Trimming stripped 0 bases from V and 8 bases from J, with 10 bases between. The CDR3 contains 13 residues. CDR3 amino acids: CASSYSPREEAFF. For the CDR3, the DNA is TGTGCCAGCAGTTACTCTCCCAGGGAAGAAGCTTTCTTT.

The rearrangement uses TRBV6-1 and TRBJ1-5; 7 nucleotides align to TRBD1. Losses at the gene ends were 8 bases for V and 4 bases for J; bases not matched to a gene: 5. Germline V CDR1 and CDR2: MNHNS, SASEGT. CDR3 length: 13 amino acids. The CDR3 reads CASVDRVNQPQHF. For the CDR3, the DNA is TGTGCCAGCGTAGACAGGGTAAATCAGCCCCAGCATTTT.

The chain couples TRBV5-1 to TRBJ2-1, with D possibly being TRBD1 (5 bases). Looked up from germline, CDR1 is SGHRS and CDR2 is YFSETQ. V gave up 3 bases and J gave up 9 bases, with 7 bases separating them. CDR3 length: 11 amino acids. The DNA of the CDR3 is TGCGCCAGCAGCTCTGGGGCTGAGCAGTTCTTC. It is translated as CASSSGAEQFF.

The chain recombines TRBV14 with TRBJ2-2; a possible D gene is TRBD1 (5 bases). The V end lost 0 bases, the J end lost 5 bases, and 13 bases lay between the germline ends. The CDR3 runs 16 residues. Germline CDR1 reads SGHDN; CDR2 reads FVKESK. The chain's CDR3 is CASSQDGAGWTGELFF. The CDR3 DNA reads as TGTGCCAGCAGCCAAGATGGGGCAGGGTGGACCGGGGAGCTGTTTTTT.

The chain combines TRBV19 with TRBJ2-2; the D is unclear. The germline gives CDR1 LNHDA, CDR2 SQIVND (reference sequence). With 5 bases removed from V and 0 bases from J, the gap between germline ends came to 16 bases. The CDR3 is 17 residues long. This chain's CDR3 is CASSFPVTETNTGELFF. The CDR3 coding sequence is TGTGCCAGTAGTTTTCCGGTAACAGAGACGAACACCGGGGAGCTGTTTTTT.

The J gene is TRBJ2-2, the V gene TRBV27; 8 nucleotides agree with TRBD1. This CDR3 has 15 amino acids. The V gene's germline CDR1 is MNHEY and CDR2 SMNVEV (reference sequence). Trimming removed 6 bases from V and 6 bases from J; junction bases left unmatched: 9. The CDR3 DNA sequence: TGTGCCAGCAGGCCCCCGGGACAGGTAGCCGGGGAGCTGTTTTTT. This translates into CASRPPGQVAGELFF.

The V and J genes are TRBV6-6 and TRBJ2-5, with TRBD2 as a possible D gene (6 bases). The length of the CDR3 is 15 residues. Deletions cut 1 base from V and 3 bases from J, with 12 bases between. CDR1 and CDR2 (germline): MNHNY, SVGAGI (reference sequence). In DNA form, the CDR3 reads TGTGCCAGCAGTTACTTCGGGACTCTGGAAGAGACCCAGTACTTC. It yields the protein CASSYFGTLEETQYF.

The gene calls are TRBV7-3 and TRBJ2-7; 9 bases match TRBD1. Germline CDR1 SGHTA, CDR2 FQGTGA. V was clipped by 5 bases and J by 5 bases; unmatched bases: 4. There are 13 residues in the CDR3. The CDR3 DNA follows: TGTGCCAGCAGCCGGACAGGGGACCACGAGCAGTACTTC. It yields the protein CASSRTGDHEQYF.

J is TRBJ1-6 and V is TRBV7-2, with 9 nucleotides matching TRBD1. The CDR3 covers 16 residues. In germline, CDR1 is SGHTA, CDR2 FQGNSA. V was pared by 2 bases and J by 9 bases, with 8 bases of the junction left unmatched. CDR3 DNA sequence: TGTGCCAGCAGCTTAAGAAAGGACAGGGGAGTTTCACCCCTCCACTTT. Its protein product is CASSLRKDRGVSPLHF.

This clone was picked up one time. The genes are TRBV5-4 and TRBJ2-5; a possible D gene is TRBD2 (6 bases). Per germline, CDR1 SGHNT and CDR2 YYREEE (reference sequence). The CDR3 length is 17 residues. V was shortened by 0 bases and J by 4 bases, with 19 bases between the two germline ends. The CDR3, as DNA: TGTGCCAGCAGCTTGGAGTCGGCCGGGGGAAACGGAGAGACCCAGTACTTC. It yields the protein CASSLESAGGNGETQYF.

V is TRBV6-5 and J is TRBJ2-3; D ambiguous. Trimming left V 0 bases short and J 8 bases short, with 9 bases between. This CDR3 is built from 13 residues. Looked up from germline, CDR1 is MNHEY and CDR2 is SVGAGI. DNA of the CDR3: TGTGCCAGCAGTTACTCAAAGATAGTTACGCAGTATTTT. It yields the protein CASSYSKIVTQYF.

The chain couples TRBV9 to TRBJ1-2; 7 bases match TRBD1. Germline lookup yields CDR1 SGDLS and CDR2 YYNGEE. The CDR3 extends over 15 amino acids. V trimming: 4 bases; J trimming: 3 bases; junction bases outside the gene matches: 9. Here the CDR3 reads CASSRITGADYGYTF. The CDR3, as DNA: TGTGCCAGCAGCCGAATCACAGGGGCGGACTATGGCTACACCTTC.

Only a few counts were recorded for this clone. The rearrangement uses TRBV6-5 and TRBJ1-2; 7 nucleotides match TRBD1. V shed 1 base and J 5 bases; nucleotides not matched to a gene: 7. Germline assignment: CDR1 MNHEY and CDR2 SVGAGI. The CDR3 consists of 15 residues. The CDR3: CASSYYPTGFYGYTF. DNA of the CDR3: TGTGCCAGCAGTTACTATCCGACAGGGTTTTATGGCTACACCTTC.

The gene calls are TRBV7-9 and TRBJ1-1; perhaps TRBD1 as D (6 bases). The CDR3 length is 13 residues. Trimming took 6 bases from V and 6 from J, leaving 14 bases between them. Germline CDR1 is SEHNR and CDR2 is FQNEAQ (reference sequence). CDR3 coding DNA: TGTGCCAGCAGTTTGGGGGGGCGCGCTGAAGCTTTCTTT. Amino acids: CASSLGGRAEAFF. Full variable domain (rest looked up from reference TRBV7-9 and TRBJ1-1): DTGVSQNPRHKITKRGQNVTFRCDPISEHNRLYWYRQTLGQGPEFLTYFQNEAQLEKSRLLSDRFSAERPKGSFSTLEIQRTEQGDSAMYLCASSLGGRAEAFFGQGTRLTVV.

CDR3 bases: TGTGCCAGTAGTATAGATCTCGGAGGCGGGGGCGCTCACAATGAGCAGTTCTTC. Translation gives CASSIDLGGGGAHNEQFF. The chain links TRBV19 to TRBJ2-1, with a weak D call TRBD2 (7 bases). From germline, CDR1 is LNHDA and CDR2 SQIVND (reference sequence). V dropped 0 bases and J dropped 5 bases, with 20 bases sitting between them. The CDR3 loop spans 18 amino acids.

The chain employs TRBV7-9 and TRBJ1-3; D is uncertain. Trimming removed 0 bases at V and 1 base at J, with 10 bases between. Germline CDR1 and CDR2: SEHNR and FQNEAQ (reference sequence). There are 16 residues in the CDR3. The DNA of the CDR3 is TGTGCCAGCAGCTTAGCGCGGACTAATTCTGGAAACACCATATATTTT. Amino acids: CASSLARTNSGNTIYF. The full variable domain, completed using reference TRBV7-9 and TRBJ1-3, is DTGVSQNPRHKITKRGQNVTFRCDPISEHNRLYWYRQTLGQGPEFLTYFQNEAQLEKSRLLSDRFSAERPKGSFSTLEIQRTEQGDSAMYLCASSLARTNSGNTIYFGEGSWLTVV.

The V and J genes are TRBV19 and TRBJ1-1; D might be TRBD1 (5 bases). This CDR3 region has 17 residues. Trimming pared 4 bases from V and 0 bases from J, leaving 18 bases between. Germline lookup yields CDR1 LNHDA and CDR2 SQIVND (reference sequence). The CDR3 bases are TGTGCCAGTAGTAAAACGAAGATGACAGCTTTGAACACTGAAGCTTTCTTT. Translating it yields CASSKTKMTALNTEAFF.

The chain is built from TRBV13 and TRBJ2-5, with TRBD1 matching over 7 bases. Germline CDR1 and CDR2: PRHDT and FYEKMQ (reference sequence). Trimming took 5 bases from V and 1 from J; bases not matched to a gene: 7. The CDR3 loop spans 15 amino acids. This chain's CDR3 is CASSLTGRPQETQYF. The CDR3 region has the DNA TGTGCCAGCAGCCTGACAGGGAGACCCCAAGAGACCCAGTACTTC.

The rearrangement joins TRBV29-1 to TRBJ2-1; TRBD2 agrees at 7 bases. CDR3 length equals 14 residues. Germline values: CDR1 SQVTM, CDR2 ANQGSEA. After removal of 4 bases from V and 4 bases from J, the junction contained 7 bases not matched to a gene. CDR3 DNA: TGCAGCGTTGTTCGCGGGGGAACTTACAATGAGCAGTTCTTC. Protein sequence: CSVVRGGTYNEQFF.

The rearrangement uses TRBV5-6 and TRBJ1-2; 11 nucleotides align to TRBD1. Germline lookup yields CDR1 SGHDT and CDR2 YYEEEE. The ends lost 6 bases at V and 4 bases at J; junction bases unmatched: 11. The CDR3 is 16 amino acids. The CDR3 DNA reads TGTGCCAGCAACTCGGACAGGGGGCGATCTGGCTATGGCTACACCTTC. This sequence encodes CASNSDRGRSGYGYTF.

The chain employs TRBV25-1 and TRBJ2-1, with 7 bases lining up with TRBD1. Germline CDR1 MGHDK, CDR2 SYGVNS. The CDR3 runs to 16 residues. The ends lost 3 bases at V and 3 bases at J; junction bases unmatched: 8. CDR3 bases: TGTGCCAGCAGTGATCACGACAGGGTTGACTACAATGAGCAGTTCTTC. This sequence encodes CASSDHDRVDYNEQFF. Full variable domain (outside the CDR3, taken from reference TRBV25-1 and TRBJ2-1): EADIYQTPRYLVIGTGKKITLECSQTMGHDKMYWYQQDPGMELHLIHYSYGVNSTEKGDLSSESTVSRIRTEHFPLTLESARPSHTSQYLCASSDHDRVDYNEQFFGPGTRLTVL.

The rearrangement links TRBV7-2 to TRBJ1-6; D is undetermined. Between the trimmed V and J ends, which lost 2 bases and 6 bases, there was a span of 14 bases. The germline CDR1 and CDR2 sequences are SGHTA and FQGNSA. The CDR3 runs to 16 residues. The CDR3 sequence is CASSLRLAALNSPLHF. Written as DNA, the CDR3 is TGTGCCAGCAGCTTAAGGTTGGCGGCCCTTAATTCACCCCTCCACTTT.

V is TRBV5-6 and J is TRBJ1-3, with D perhaps matching TRBD1 (6 bases). Deletions cut 0 bases from V and 4 bases from J, with 8 bases between. CDR3 size: 14 residues. CDR1 and CDR2 from the germline V gene are SGHDT and YYEEEE. CDR3 sequence (DNA): TGTGCCAGCAGCTTGGGGGGGCTCGGAAACACCATATATTTT. It codes for CASSLGGLGNTIYF.